This TCR beta chain is from a study of blood T cell repertoires in COVID-19. The CDR3 extends over 14 amino acids. The germline V gene has CDR1 SGHNT and CDR2 YYREEE (reference sequence). Losses at the gene ends were 4 bases for V and 4 bases for J; bases not matched to a gene: 4. Method: immunoSEQ multiplex PCR; TCRdb's copy keeps in-frame clones and lacks some. The sample has 200,000 to 300,000 clones, approximately 88% seen once. The study recruited people aged about 18 to 89 years across about two dozen US areas. Material for sequencing was PBMCs or T cells enriched from blood (not recorded which). This receptor was obtained from a woman aged 40 to 55 with acute COVID-19. The chain couples TRBV5-4 to TRBJ1-1; 10 bases are shared with TRBD1. The CDR3 is CASSGTGAGTEAFF. For the CDR3, the DNA is TGTGCCAGCAGCGGGACAGGGGCTGGCACTGAAGCTTTCTTT.